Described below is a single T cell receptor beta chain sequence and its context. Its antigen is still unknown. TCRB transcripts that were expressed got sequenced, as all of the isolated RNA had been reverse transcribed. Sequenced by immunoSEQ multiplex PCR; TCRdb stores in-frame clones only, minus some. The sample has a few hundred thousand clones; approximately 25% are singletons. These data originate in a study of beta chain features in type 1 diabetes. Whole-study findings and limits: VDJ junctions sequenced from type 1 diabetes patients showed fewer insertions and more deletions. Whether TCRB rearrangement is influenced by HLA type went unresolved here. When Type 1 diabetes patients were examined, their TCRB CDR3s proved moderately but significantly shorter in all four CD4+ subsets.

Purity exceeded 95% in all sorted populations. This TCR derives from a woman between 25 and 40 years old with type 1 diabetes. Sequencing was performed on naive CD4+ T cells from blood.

In DNA form, the CDR3 reads TGTGCCAGCCAGGACAGTTACACTGAAGCTTTCTTT. This translates into CASQDSYTEAFF. The genes are TRBV6-1 and TRBJ1-1; TRBD1 is a possible D gene (6 bases). This CDR3 contains 12 residues. V lost 8 bases and J lost 3, with 10 bases in between. CDR1 is MNHNS, CDR2 SASEGT, per germline.